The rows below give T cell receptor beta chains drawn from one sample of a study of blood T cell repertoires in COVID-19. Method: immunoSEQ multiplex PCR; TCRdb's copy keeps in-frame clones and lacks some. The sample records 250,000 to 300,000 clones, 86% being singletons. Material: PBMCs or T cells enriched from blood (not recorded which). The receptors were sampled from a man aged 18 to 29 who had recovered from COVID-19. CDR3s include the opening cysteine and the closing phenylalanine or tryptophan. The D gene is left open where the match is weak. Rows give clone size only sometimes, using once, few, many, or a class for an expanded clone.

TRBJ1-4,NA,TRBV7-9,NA,CASSRVESNEKLFF,TGTGCCAGCAGCCGAGTCGAGTCTAATGAAAAACTGTTTTTT
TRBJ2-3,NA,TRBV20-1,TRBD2,CSASREALTDTQYF,TGCAGTGCTAGTCGGGAGGCCCTCACAGATACGCAGTATTTT
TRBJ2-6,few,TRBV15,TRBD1,CATGTGRGSGANVLTF,TGTGCCACCGGGACAGGGAGAGGCTCTGGGGCCAACGTCCTGACTTTC
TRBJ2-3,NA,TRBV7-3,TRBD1,CASSLGTATDTQYF,TGTGCCAGCAGCTTAGGGACAGCCACAGATACGCAGTATTTT
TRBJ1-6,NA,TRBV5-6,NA,CASSPTGGAPRSPLHF,TGTGCCAGCAGCCCCACGGGGGGGGCGCCTCGTTCACCCCTCCACTTT
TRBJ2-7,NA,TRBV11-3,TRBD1,CASSRPGQRIYEQYF,TGTGCCAGCAGCCGACCGGGACAGCGGATCTACGAGCAGTACTTC
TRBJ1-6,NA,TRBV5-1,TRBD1,CASTRDSWNSPLHF,TGCGCCAGCACCCGGGACAGCTGGAATTCACCCCTCCACTTT
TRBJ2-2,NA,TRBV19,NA,CASSIGRVTGELFF,TGTGCCAGTAGTATTGGCCGGGTCACCGGGGAGCTGTTTTTT
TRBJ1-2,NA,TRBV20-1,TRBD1,CSASPPGQGPYGYTF,TGCAGTGCTAGTCCTCCGGGACAGGGGCCCTATGGCTACACCTTC
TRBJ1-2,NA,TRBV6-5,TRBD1,CASFPGGYGYTF,TGTGCCAGCTTCCCAGGGGGCTATGGCTACACCTTC
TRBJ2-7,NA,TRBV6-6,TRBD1,CASSLRDRVSFYPYEQYF,TGTGCCAGCAGTCTCCGGGACAGGGTATCATTTTACCCCTACGAGCAGTACTTC
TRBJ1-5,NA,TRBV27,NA,CASSFEGSNQPQHF,TGTGCCAGCAGCTTCGAGGGTTCCAATCAGCCCCAGCATTTT
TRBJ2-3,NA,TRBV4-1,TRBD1,CASSPTGAGDTQYF,TGCGCCAGCAGCCCGACAGGGGCAGGGGATACGCAGTATTTT
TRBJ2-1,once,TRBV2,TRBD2,CASSAVSGKNEQFF,TGTGCCAGCAGTGCGGTTAGCGGGAAAAATGAGCAGTTCTTC
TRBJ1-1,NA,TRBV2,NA,CASSEGGDTEAFF,TGTGCCAGCAGTGAGGGCGGGGACACTGAAGCTTTCTTT
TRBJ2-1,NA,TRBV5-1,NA,CASSETGTGIYNEQFF,TGCGCCAGCAGCGAAACCGGGACTGGGATTTACAATGAGCAGTTCTTC
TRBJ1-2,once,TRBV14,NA,CASSQTGGYGYTF,TGTGCCAGCAGCCAAACGGGGGGCTATGGCTACACCTTC
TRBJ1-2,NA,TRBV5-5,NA,CASLASGAGHYGYTF,TGTGCCAGCTTGGCCTCTGGGGCAGGGCACTATGGCTACACCTTC
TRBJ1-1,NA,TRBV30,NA,CAWDRTGTQGTEAFF,TGTGCCTGGGACCGGACCGGGACACAAGGGACTGAAGCTTTCTTT
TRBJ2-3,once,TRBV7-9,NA,CASSLTTAGTQYF,TGTGCCAGCAGCTTAACGACAGCCGGTACGCAGTATTTT
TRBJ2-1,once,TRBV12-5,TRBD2,CATTSGGLAYNEQFF,TGTGCTACCACGTCGGGGGGGCTAGCCTACAATGAGCAGTTCTTC
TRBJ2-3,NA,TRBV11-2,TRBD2,CASSSQLAGVTDTQYF,TGTGCCAGCAGCTCCCAACTAGCGGGGGTGACAGATACGCAGTATTTT
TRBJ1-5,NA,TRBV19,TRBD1,CASTPGGGTGQPQHF,TGTGCCAGTACCCCAGGGGGTGGGACCGGGCAGCCCCAGCATTTT
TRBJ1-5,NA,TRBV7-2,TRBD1,CASSLTGGSYQPQHF,TGTGCCAGCAGCCTGACAGGGGGATCTTATCAGCCCCAGCATTTT
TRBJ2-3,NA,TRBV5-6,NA,CASSLASGTYSTDTQYF,TGTGCCAGCAGCTTGGCCTCAGGGACATATAGCACAGATACGCAGTATTTT
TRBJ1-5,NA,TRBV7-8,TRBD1,CASSLPGQGSNQPQHF,TGTGCCAGCAGCCTACCGGGACAGGGGAGCAATCAGCCCCAGCATTTT
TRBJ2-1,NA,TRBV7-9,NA,CASSLAGVRNEQFF,TGTGCCAGCAGCTTAGCAGGCGTCAGGAATGAGCAGTTCTTC
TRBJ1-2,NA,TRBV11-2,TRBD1,CASSLDINRGVKGYTF,TGTGCCAGCAGCTTAGATATCAACAGGGGGGTAAAGGGCTACACCTTC
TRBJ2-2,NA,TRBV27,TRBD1,CASSPQWGTANTGELFF,TGTGCCAGCAGCCCCCAGTGGGGGACAGCGAACACCGGGGAGCTGTTTTTT
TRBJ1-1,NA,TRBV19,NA,CASIAGSPWDTEAFF,TGTGCCAGTATCGCGGGGTCTCCTTGGGACACTGAAGCTTTCTTT
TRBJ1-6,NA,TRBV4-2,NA,CASNYQEANSPLHF,TGTGCCAGCAACTATCAGGAGGCCAATTCACCCCTCCACTTT
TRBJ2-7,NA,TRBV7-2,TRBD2,CASSWPSGGDYEQYF,TGTGCCAGCAGCTGGCCTAGCGGGGGAGACTACGAGCAGTACTTC
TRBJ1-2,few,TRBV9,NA,CASSGGGTSGYTF,TGTGCCAGCAGCGGAGGCGGCACGAGTGGCTACACCTTC
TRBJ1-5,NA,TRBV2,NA,CASSSEGMSNQPQHF,TGTGCCAGCAGTTCGGAGGGCATGAGCAATCAGCCCCAGCATTTT
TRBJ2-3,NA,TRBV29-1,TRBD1,CSVVGTGGGTDTQYF,TGCAGCGTTGTAGGGACAGGGGGCGGCACAGATACGCAGTATTTT
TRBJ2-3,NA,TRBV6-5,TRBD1,CASSRQGNSNTQYF,TGTGCCAGCAGTCGACAGGGAAATAGTAATACGCAGTATTTT
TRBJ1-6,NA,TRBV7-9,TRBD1,CASRQNPAWDRDGSPLHF,TGTGCCAGCAGACAGAATCCAGCGTGGGACAGGGATGGTTCACCCCTCCACTTT
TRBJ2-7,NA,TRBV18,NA,CASSPDSSVYEQYF,TGTGCCAGCTCACCGGACAGTTCGGTCTACGAGCAGTACTTC
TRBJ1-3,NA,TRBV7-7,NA,CASSLEPGPKSGNTIYF,TGTGCTAGCAGCTTAGAGCCAGGGCCCAAGTCCGGAAACACCATATATTTT
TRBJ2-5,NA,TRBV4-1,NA,CASSHSGQGETQYF,TGCGCCAGCAGCCACTCTGGGCAGGGGGAGACCCAGTACTTC
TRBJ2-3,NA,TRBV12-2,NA,CASRSPSGTGDLDTQYF,TGTGCAAGTCGGAGTCCCTCCGGGACAGGGGATTTAGATACGCAGTATTTT
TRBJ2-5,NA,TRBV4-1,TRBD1,CASSRDGQAQETQYF,TGCGCCAGCAGCCGAGACGGACAGGCTCAAGAGACCCAGTACTTC
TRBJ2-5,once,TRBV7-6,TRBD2,CASSRKSGGYETQYF,TGTGCCAGCAGCCGTAAGAGCGGGGGGTATGAGACCCAGTACTTC
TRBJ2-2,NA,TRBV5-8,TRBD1,CASSSRGTNTGELFF,TGTGCCAGCAGTTCCAGGGGGACGAACACCGGGGAGCTGTTTTTT
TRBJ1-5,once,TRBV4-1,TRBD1,CASSHPGTGGGNQPQHF,TGCGCCAGCAGCCATCCCGGAACAGGGGGAGGCAATCAGCCCCAGCATTTT
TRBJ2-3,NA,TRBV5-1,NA,CASSPQLAGADTQYF,TGCGCCAGCAGCCCACAATTAGCCGGCGCAGATACGCAGTATTTT
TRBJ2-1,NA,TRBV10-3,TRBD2,CAIMGGNNNEQFF,TGTGCCATTATGGGGGGGAATAACAATGAGCAGTTCTTC
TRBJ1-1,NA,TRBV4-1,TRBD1,CASSLKQGRVNTEAFF,TGCGCCAGCAGCTTGAAACAGGGGCGGGTGAACACTGAAGCTTTCTTT
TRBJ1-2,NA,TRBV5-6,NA,CASSLQALYTNYGYTF,TGTGCCAGCAGCTTGCAAGCACTTTATACTAACTATGGCTACACCTTC
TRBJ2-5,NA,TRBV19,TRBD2,CASSSSGSNGETQYF,TGTGCCAGTAGTAGTAGCGGGAGTAACGGAGAGACCCAGTACTTC
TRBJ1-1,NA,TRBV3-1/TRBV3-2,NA,CASSYQGGGTEAFF,TGTGCCAGCAGCTACCAGGGTGGGGGGACTGAAGCTTTCTTT
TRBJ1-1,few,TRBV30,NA,CAWSADIANTEAFF,TGTGCCTGGAGTGCGGACATCGCGAACACTGAAGCTTTCTTT
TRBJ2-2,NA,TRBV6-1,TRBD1,CASSEAAAGGNTGELFF,TGTGCCAGCAGTGAAGCTGCGGCAGGGGGGAACACCGGGGAGCTGTTTTTT
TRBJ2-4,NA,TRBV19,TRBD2,CASSIIGTSGRSLGSKNIQYF,TGTGCCAGTAGTATAATAGGGACTAGCGGGAGAAGTCTCGGGTCCAAAAACATTCAGTACTTC
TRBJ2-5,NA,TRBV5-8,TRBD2,CASSLVGTSVTQETQYF,TGTGCCAGCAGCTTGGTAGGGACTAGCGTAACCCAAGAGACCCAGTACTTC
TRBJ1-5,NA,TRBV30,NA,CAWSRWRGLNQPQHF,TGTGCCTGGAGTAGGTGGCGGGGCCTTAATCAGCCCCAGCATTTT
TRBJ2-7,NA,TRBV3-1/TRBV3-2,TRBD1,CASSLLGQGPFSEQYF,TGTGCCAGCAGCCTTCTGGGACAGGGACCTTTCTCCGAGCAGTACTTC
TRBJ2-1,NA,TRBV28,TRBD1,CASSLYLSAGGSYNEQFF,TGTGCCAGCAGTTTGTATTTGTCGGCAGGGGGCTCCTACAATGAGCAGTTCTTC
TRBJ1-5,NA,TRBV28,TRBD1,CASTSTGYGNQPQHF,TGTGCCAGCACCTCGACAGGGTACGGCAATCAGCCCCAGCATTTT